This is a list of T cell receptor beta chains from one sample in a study of T cells in Graves' hyperthyroidism and ophthalmopathy. In TCRdb, the multiplex PCR reads were re-called with MiXCR into one record per CDR3 protein. The sample lists 470,000 or so distinct CDR3 sequences; less than 25% were seen once. Sequenced: blood. All receptors derive from a man between 18 and 35 years old with Graves' hyperthyroidism. Each CDR3 is given with its conserved first and last residue. Each record gives: V gene, J gene, clone size, D gene, CDR3 DNA, CDR3 protein. D genes are given only for firm matches. Clone size appears in some rows only: once, few, many, or a class for an expanded clone.

V gene: TRBV7-9
J gene: TRBJ1-2
clone size: many
D gene: TRBD1
CDR3 DNA: TGTGCCAGCAGCTGGGACAGGGCTTATGGCTACACCTTC
CDR3 protein: CASSWDRAYGYTF

V gene: TRBV6-5
J gene: TRBJ2-5
clone size: many
D gene: TRBD2
CDR3 DNA: TGTGCCAGCAGACGGGGGGGGGGTGGAGAGACCCAGTACTTC
CDR3 protein: CASRRGGGGETQYF

V gene: TRBV20-1
J gene: TRBJ2-5
clone size: few
D gene: TRBD1
CDR3 DNA: TGCGGTGCTACATGGCTACTAGGGGGCTCCCGTCAAGAGACCCAGTACTTC
CDR3 protein: CGATWLLGGSRQETQYF

V gene: TRBV6-1
J gene: TRBJ2-5
clone size: many
D gene: .
CDR3 DNA: TGTGCCAGCAGTGAATCGGGTCTGAGGCGAGAGACCCAGTACTTC
CDR3 protein: CASSESGLRRETQYF

V gene: TRBV2
J gene: TRBJ2-5
clone size: many
D gene: .
CDR3 DNA: TGTGCCAGCAGTGATTCCAGATGGGGGGACCAAGAGACCCAGTACTTC
CDR3 protein: CASSDSRWGDQETQYF

V gene: TRBV12-3/TRBV12-4
J gene: TRBJ2-2
clone size: few
D gene: .
CDR3 DNA: TGTGCCAGCAGTCCCCTGACGGTGGTCACCGGGGAGCTGTTTTTT
CDR3 protein: CASSPLTVVTGELFF

V gene: TRBV7-2
J gene: TRBJ1-1
clone size: .
D gene: .
CDR3 DNA: TGTGCCAGCAGCACAGGGCCTGCGTACACTGAAGCTTTCTTT
CDR3 protein: CASSTGPAYTEAFF

V gene: TRBV13
J gene: TRBJ2-5
clone size: .
D gene: TRBD2
CDR3 DNA: TGTGCCAGCAGCTTCGGGGGGGCCGCAAAGACCCAGTACTTC
CDR3 protein: CASSFGGAAKTQYF

V gene: TRBV15
J gene: TRBJ1-1
clone size: many
D gene: .
CDR3 DNA: TGTGCCACCAGCAGAAAGGGGGATTTCACTGAAGCTTTCTTT
CDR3 protein: CATSRKGDFTEAFF

V gene: TRBV12-3/TRBV12-4
J gene: TRBJ2-7
clone size: .
D gene: TRBD2
CDR3 DNA: TGTGCCAGCAGGGCTAGCGGGGGGCGTAGCGAGCAGTACTTC
CDR3 protein: CASRASGGRSEQYF

V gene: TRBV6-1
J gene: TRBJ2-5
clone size: many
D gene: .
CDR3 DNA: TGTGCCAGCAGTGAACAATACGGGGAAGAGACCCAGTACTTC
CDR3 protein: CASSEQYGEETQYF

V gene: TRBV7-9
J gene: TRBJ2-4
clone size: .
D gene: .
CDR3 DNA: TGTGCCAGCAGCGGCGGTCACCAGTGGGCCAAAAACATTCAGTACTTC
CDR3 protein: CASSGGHQWAKNIQYF

V gene: TRBV28
J gene: TRBJ1-1
clone size: many
D gene: .
CDR3 DNA: TGTGCCAGCAGTCCCGTCGTTGGGGAAGCTTTCTTT
CDR3 protein: CASSPVVGEAFF